Reported below is one T cell receptor beta chain. Antigen unknown. Sampling of blood occurred at baseline, cycle 4 day 1, and cycle 7 day 1. The CDR3 has 14 residues. Germline CDR1 LNHDA, CDR2 SQIVND (reference sequence). Germline trimming cut 5 bases from V and 1 base from J; bases unmatched to any gene: 5. The record originates from a study of OX40 agonist ivuxolimab in advanced cancers. Sequencing was performed with immunoSEQ multiplex PCR; in TCRdb, only in-frame clones are kept and a portion is missing. Among roughly 100,000 clones listed, approximately 85% were seen once. Broader study findings: It was also the case that some nonresponders had low normalized T-cell clonal expansion. It was not determined which antigens were specifically recognized by the peripheral T cells that had undergone clonal expansion.

This TCR came from an adult with an advanced solid tumor such as melanoma, head and neck, liver or kidney cancer. The sample consisted of CD4+ or CD8+ T cells sorted from blood, taken in a trial of the OX40 agonist ivuxolimab. The chain couples TRBV19 to TRBJ2-7; 7 bases fit TRBD2. The CDR3 sequence is CASSASSGSYEQYF. The CDR3 nucleotides are TGTGCCAGTAGTGCATCTAGCGGTTCCTACGAGCAGTACTTC. The full variable domain, rest sourced from reference TRBV19 and TRBJ2-7, is DGGITQSPKYLFRKEGQNVTLSCEQNLNHDAMYWYRQDPGQGLRLIYYSQIVNDFQKGDIAEGYSVSREKKESFPLTVTSAQKNPTAFYLCASSASSGSYEQYFGPGTRLTVT.